This paragraph reports one T cell receptor (beta chain). Trimming cost V 5 bases and J 2 bases; bases outside gene matches: 3. The V gene's germline CDR1 is LNHDA and CDR2 SQIVND (reference sequence). The CDR3 length is 15 residues. The source of the sample is a study of OX40 agonist ivuxolimab in advanced cancers. Study information: Cancers in dose escalation were hepatocellular, melanoma, renal cell and head and neck.

Sequencing was performed with immunoSEQ multiplex PCR; in TCRdb, only in-frame clones are kept and a portion is missing. Here the sample spans tens of thousands of clones, approximately 91% being singletons. The chain carries TRBV19 and TRBJ2-6; 7 bases match TRBD1. The source is an adult with an advanced solid tumor such as melanoma, head and neck, liver or kidney cancer. Sequencing was performed on CD4+ or CD8+ T cells sorted from blood, taken in a trial of the OX40 agonist ivuxolimab. CDR3 nucleotide sequence: TGTGCCAGTAGTCCTCAGGGGGCTGGGGCCAACGTCCTGACTTTC. This sequence encodes CASSPQGAGANVLTF.